This TCR beta chain was retrieved from a study of T-cell memory formation after mild COVID-19. Notes on the study in general: The CD4+ clones that contracted clustered mainly within CM and EM, and the CD8+ clones concentrated in EMRA.

Losses at the gene ends were 5 bases for V and 1 base for J; bases not matched to a gene: 4. This CDR3 is built from 14 residues. Germline V gives CDR1 LNHDA, CDR2 SQIVND (reference sequence). A word on this clonotype: Its antigen is undetermined.

TCRdb reprocessed the 5' RACE reads with MiXCR, giving one entry per CDR3 protein. The sample contains 170,000 or so distinct CDR3 sequences, roughly 23% of which appear only once. The receptor was isolated from an adult woman who had mild COVID-19 (a few samples of this study predate the infection). Cell type and time point are not known. This chain joins TRBV19 and TRBJ1-1; 7 nucleotides align to TRBD1. Sequencing was performed on PBMCs or a T cell subset sorted from them (not recorded which). The CDR3 DNA reads as TGTGCCAGTAGTGCAACAGGGGCGAACACTGAAGCTTTCTTT. It translates to CASSATGANTEAFF.